These 15 T cell receptor beta chains came from one sample sequenced in a study of T cells expressing NK-cell markers. With the 5' RACE reads reprocessed, TCRdb shows one record per CDR3 protein and no DNA. Its clone listing holds roughly 150,000 distinct CDR3 sequences. Sequencing was carried out using blood T cells: a sorted CD56 or NKG2C T cell subset, CD4+ or CD8+ T cells, or bulk PBMC T cells (not recorded which). These receptors all come from a woman aged 18-69 years in good health.

The chain employs TRBV30 and TRBJ1-1. Per the germline V gene, CDR1 is GTSNPN and CDR2 is SVGIG (reference sequence). The length of the CDR3 is 12 residues. This chain's CDR3 is CAWDTAFAEAFF.

V gene TRBV12-3 or TRBV12-4 combines with J gene TRBJ1-5; the TCRdb D gene call, TRBD1, has no DNA to confirm it. This CDR3 has 16 residues. The CDR3 sequence is CASSHGTGRGNQPQHF.

The genes are TRBV4-1 and TRBJ1-2. The CDR3 consists of 15 residues. Germline V lookup: CDR1 MGHRA, CDR2 YSYEKL. CDR3 loop: CASSQDFSGPYGYTF.

The J gene is TRBJ2-5, the V gene TRBV5-1; without DNA, the TCRdb call of TRBD1 cannot be checked. The CDR3 contains 17 residues. In germline, CDR1 is SGHRS, CDR2 YFSETQ. The chain's CDR3 is CASSFDLGALNQETQYF.

J is TRBJ2-3 and V is TRBV5-6; checking the TCRdb D call of TRBD1 is not possible without DNA. Germline CDR1 and CDR2: SGHDT and YYEEEE. CDR3 length: 13 residues. The CDR3: CASSRAGANTQYF.

The chain combines TRBV7-2 with TRBJ2-1; checking the TCRdb D call of TRBD2 is not possible without DNA. This CDR3 is built from 13 residues. Germline-derived CDR1 and CDR2 are SGHTA and FQGNSA. CDR3 in amino acids: CASSFKRGDEQFF.

The CDR3 region is CAISPEGTGGNEQFF. This rearrangement joins TRBV10-3 to TRBJ2-1; without DNA, the TCRdb call of TRBD1 cannot be checked. The CDR3 totals 15 residues. Per germline, CDR1 ENHRY and CDR2 SYGVKD.

This clonotype is labeled medium-sized based on frequency. The chain links TRBV3-1 to TRBJ2-7; TCRdb's D call of TRBD2 is untestable without DNA. Germline V gene data show CDR1 as LGHDT and CDR2 as YNNKEL (reference sequence). The CDR3 runs 14 residues. The CDR3: CASSLREIGDEQYF.

The CDR3: CASSLFAGGGYTF. The chain joins TRBV5-5 to TRBJ1-2; TCRdb gives TRBD1 as the D gene, but with no DNA this cannot be confirmed. Germline V lookup: CDR1 SGHKS, CDR2 YYEKEE (reference sequence). The CDR3 is made up of 13 amino acids.

This CDR3 reads CASSIGLARADTQYF. The V call is TRBV3-1, the J call TRBJ2-3; TCRdb's D gene call, TRBD2, goes unchecked for lack of DNA. The germline V gene encodes CDR1 LGHDT and CDR2 YNNKEL (reference sequence). CDR3 length: 15 amino acids.

V gene TRBV29-1 combines with J gene TRBJ2-2; there is no DNA to check the TCRdb D call of TRBD1. This CDR3 spans 13 amino acids. In germline, CDR1 is SQVTM, CDR2 ANQGSEA. CDR3 residues: CSVPPRGPGELFF.

The chain recombines TRBV20-1 with TRBJ2-5; TCRdb's D call, TRBD2, is unchecked because there is no DNA. Germline V gene lookup returns CDR1 DFQATT and CDR2 SNEGSKA (reference sequence). The CDR3 is made up of 16 amino acids. CDR3 region: CSARDHLAGGLETQYF.

V gene TRBV4-1 combines with J gene TRBJ1-4; TCRdb gives TRBD1 as the D gene, but with no DNA this cannot be confirmed. The germline V gene has CDR1 MGHRA and CDR2 YSYEKL. The CDR3 runs 15 residues. CDR3 amino acids: CASSRRTGSNEKLFF.

The chain combines TRBV12-3 or TRBV12-4 with TRBJ1-2; the TCRdb call, TRBD1, lacks DNA for checking. This CDR3 comprises 13 residues. CDR3 sequence: CASSTDRVGGYTF.

CDR3: CAISEYRDSYNEQFF. The rearrangement links TRBV10-3 to TRBJ2-1. In germline, CDR1 is ENHRY, CDR2 SYGVKD. The CDR3 covers 15 residues.